Listed below are T cell receptor beta chains from one sample, sequenced in a study of shared clonotypes between healthy human individuals. Produced via immunoSEQ multiplex PCR; TCRdb's table is partial and in-frame only. The sample lists approximately 1,000,000 clones; approximately 80% were seen once. Specimen: memory CD4+ T cells from PBMCs. Receptor source: a man younger than 30 in good health. Some clones in this sample may be carry-over from other donors' samples. Each CDR3 is given with its conserved first and last residue. Each record gives: D gene, clone size, J gene, V gene, CDR3 protein, CDR3 DNA. The D gene is left open where the match is weak. Size tells how often a clone was seen (once, few, many) or the class of an expanded clone, and some rows leave it out.

NA	NA	TRBJ2-7	TRBV5-1	CASSGSYEQYF	TGCGCCAGCAGCGGGAGCTACGAGCAGTACTTC
NA	NA	TRBJ2-7	TRBV27	CASSEPGGTSSYEQYF	TGTGCCAGCAGTGAACCCGGGGGAACAAGCTCCTACGAGCAGTACTTC
NA	NA	TRBJ2-5	TRBV11-2	CASSQDYIVETQYF	TGTGCCAGCAGCCAGGACTATATAGTGGAGACCCAGTACTTC
TRBD1	NA	TRBJ1-2	TRBV29-1	CSAEGQETSYGYTF	TGCAGCGCTGAAGGACAGGAAACCTCCTATGGCTACACCTTC
NA	once	TRBJ2-7	TRBV5-1	CASSSTDYEQYF	TGCGCCAGCAGCTCTACAGACTACGAGCAGTACTTC
NA	NA	TRBJ1-1	TRBV5-8	CASSLAGEAFF	TGTGCCAGCAGCTTGGCAGGGGAAGCTTTCTTT
TRBD1	NA	TRBJ2-2	TRBV5-1	CASSFDRAAGELFF	TGCGCCAGCAGCTTCGACAGGGCAGCCGGGGAGCTGTTTTTT
NA	NA	TRBJ1-3	TRBV7-9	CASSFALGGNTIYF	TGTGCCAGCAGCTTTGCTTTGGGAGGAAACACCATATATTTT
NA	NA	TRBJ1-4	TRBV15	CATSRVGQGGGELFF	TGTGCCACCAGCAGAGTCGGGCAGGGTGGTGGGGAACTGTTTTTT
NA	NA	TRBJ2-1	TRBV6-5	CASVGPSYNEQFF	TGTGCCAGCGTGGGACCCTCTTACAATGAGCAGTTCTTC
TRBD2	NA	TRBJ2-5	TRBV6-5	CASTGGGVTGKTQYF	TGTGCCAGCACCGGTGGGGGGGTGACGGGAAAGACCCAGTACTTC
NA	NA	TRBJ2-7	TRBV6-1	CASSRSARSYEQYF	TGTGCCAGCAGTCGAAGCGCGAGGTCCTACGAGCAGTACTTC
NA	NA	TRBJ2-2	TRBV7-7	CASSLRSGELFF	TGTGCCAGCAGCCTTCGATCCGGGGAGCTGTTTTTT
NA	NA	TRBJ2-3	TRBV7-3	CASSPYTDTQYF	TGTGCCAGCAGCCCCTACACAGATACGCAGTATTTT
NA	NA	TRBJ1-6	TRBV27	CASSLSQGADRTLHF	TGTGCCAGCAGTTTATCCCAAGGGGCTGATAGGACCCTCCACTTT
NA	NA	TRBJ2-3	TRBV6-5	CASRESKADTQYF	TGTGCCAGCAGGGAATCGAAGGCAGATACGCAGTATTTT
NA	NA	TRBJ2-7	TRBV6-6	CASSYSTSQNEQYF	TGTGCCAGCAGTTACTCGACTTCCCAGAACGAGCAGTACTTC
TRBD1	NA	TRBJ1-1	TRBV5-1	CASSIEQGRSTEAFF	TGCGCCAGCAGTATCGAACAGGGGCGTTCGACTGAAGCTTTCTTT
NA	NA	TRBJ1-4	TRBV9	CASSDRGSGNEKLFF	TGTGCCAGCAGCGATCGTGGGTCGGGTAATGAAAAACTGTTTTTT
NA	NA	TRBJ2-7	TRBV19	CASGMADSYEQYF	TGTGCCAGTGGCATGGCAGATTCCTACGAGCAGTACTTC
NA	once	TRBJ2-7	TRBV6-1	CASSEVRGSSYEQYF	TGTGCCAGCAGTGAAGTCCGGGGGAGCTCCTACGAGCAGTACTTC
NA	NA	TRBJ1-2	TRBV6-5	CASSPRDSLGGYTF	TGTGCCAGCAGTCCACGAGACAGCCTGGGTGGCTACACCTTC
NA	NA	TRBJ1-2	TRBV4-2	CASSPSGQRNYGYTF	TGTGCCAGCAGCCCTAGCGGACAGAGGAACTATGGCTACACCTTC
NA	NA	TRBJ2-6	TRBV10-3	CAISESGVSGANVLTF	TGTGCCATCAGTGAGTCAGGGGTTTCCGGGGCCAACGTCCTGACTTTC
NA	few	TRBJ1-5	TRBV6-6	CASSSSGRSNQPQHF	TGTGCCAGCAGTAGCTCAGGGAGAAGCAATCAGCCCCAGCATTTT
NA	NA	TRBJ1-4	TRBV6-6	CASSYRPWGPSEKLFF	TGTGCCAGCAGTTACAGGCCTTGGGGGCCTAGTGAAAAACTGTTTTTT
NA	NA	TRBJ1-5	TRBV11-3	CASSRDRSNQPQHF	TGTGCCAGCAGCCGGGATAGAAGCAATCAGCCCCAGCATTTT
NA	NA	TRBJ1-3	TRBV7-3	CASSLYGGNTIYF	TGTGCCAGCAGCTTATATGGCGGAAACACCATATATTTT
NA	NA	TRBJ1-2	TRBV11-2	CASSSERGYTF	TGTGCCAGCAGCAGCGAGAGGGGCTACACCTTC
TRBD2	NA	TRBJ2-3	TRBV5-4	CASSWTSGTDTQYF	TGTGCCAGCAGCTGGACTAGCGGCACAGATACGCAGTATTTT
TRBD1	NA	TRBJ2-7	TRBV5-5	CASSLQPGQLYEQYF	TGTGCCAGCAGCTTGCAACCGGGACAGCTCTACGAGCAGTACTTC
NA	few	TRBJ1-1	TRBV5-5	CASSLAWGGAEAFF	TGTGCCAGCAGCTTGGCGTGGGGAGGAGCTGAAGCTTTCTTT
NA	NA	TRBJ1-2	TRBV28	CASSSQGRRALYGYTF	TGTGCCAGCAGTTCCCAGGGACGGCGAGCCCTCTATGGCTACACCTTC
NA	few	TRBJ1-1	TRBV28	CASRVTGTWRDMNTEAFF	TGTGCCAGCAGAGTTACCGGGACTTGGAGGGATATGAACACTGAAGCTTTCTTT
NA	NA	TRBJ2-7	TRBV4-2	CASSQGVGTDPYEQYF	TGTGCCAGCAGCCAAGGGGTAGGGACTGATCCCTACGAGCAGTACTTC
NA	NA	TRBJ2-1	TRBV6-5	CASSYDWPSFYNEQFF	TGTGCCAGCAGTTACGACTGGCCCTCCTTCTACAATGAGCAGTTCTTC
NA	NA	TRBJ2-1	TRBV6-4	CASSALGGVNEQFF	TGTGCCAGCAGTGCGCTGGGCGGGGTCAATGAGCAGTTCTTC
NA	once	TRBJ1-1	TRBV25-1	CASSEYGFMNTEAFF	TGTGCCAGCAGTGAATACGGGTTTATGAACACTGAAGCTTTCTTT
NA	NA	TRBJ2-1	TRBV4-2	CASSQGPDTVLSYNEQFF	TGTGCCAGCAGCCAAGGTCCCGATACGGTCCTTTCCTACAATGAGCAGTTCTTC
NA	few	TRBJ1-2	TRBV18	CATLLTANYGYTF	TGTGCCACCCTGCTGACAGCTAACTATGGCTACACCTTC
TRBD1	NA	TRBJ2-5	TRBV10-3	CAISTGTGMQETQYF	TGTGCCATCAGTACCGGGACAGGGATGCAAGAGACCCAGTACTTC
NA	once	TRBJ1-2	TRBV5-4	CASSLRAGNYGYTF	TGTGCCAGCAGCTTGAGGGCAGGGAACTATGGCTACACCTTC
NA	NA	TRBJ2-3	TRBV6-5	CASSLEGGSDTQYF	TGTGCCAGCAGTTTGGAGGGCGGGTCAGATACGCAGTATTTT
TRBD1	few	TRBJ2-5	TRBV5-1	CASSPPTGNQETQYF	TGCGCCAGCAGCCCACCGACAGGGAACCAAGAGACCCAGTACTTC
NA	NA	TRBJ1-6	TRBV5-1	CASSLDDSRNSPLHF	TGCGCCAGCAGCTTGGACGACAGTCGTAATTCACCCCTCCACTTT
NA	NA	TRBJ2-7	TRBV20-1	CSAPVGYEQYF	TGCAGTGCCCCGGTAGGATACGAGCAGTACTTC
NA	NA	TRBJ2-3	TRBV7-6	CASSLLRTDTQYF	TGTGCCAGCAGCCTCCTGAGGACAGATACGCAGTATTTT
TRBD1	NA	TRBJ2-3	TRBV27	CASGNHPGQVTDTQYF	TGTGCCAGCGGCAACCACCCGGGACAGGTCACAGATACGCAGTATTTT
TRBD1	NA	TRBJ2-2	TRBV10-1	CASSPNLTGATGELFF	TGCGCCAGCAGTCCCAATTTGACAGGGGCCACCGGGGAGCTGTTTTTT
NA	NA	TRBJ1-1	TRBV5-1	CASSFSQGTEAFF	TGCGCCAGCAGCTTCAGTCAGGGGACTGAAGCTTTCTTT
NA	few	TRBJ1-4	TRBV28	CASSFSGEPNEKLFF	TGTGCCAGCAGTTTTTCCGGGGAGCCCAACGAAAAACTGTTTTTT
NA	NA	TRBJ1-1	TRBV12-1	CASSPPDSRTTEAFF	TGTGCCAGCAGCCCTCCGGACAGCCGAACAACTGAAGCTTTCTTT
NA	NA	TRBJ1-3	TRBV30	CALNPGSGNTIYF	TGTGCCTTGAACCCGGGTTCTGGAAACACCATATATTTT
TRBD1	few	TRBJ1-1	TRBV7-3	CASSLRRGQGKAFF	TGTGCCAGCAGCTTAAGGAGGGGACAGGGAAAAGCTTTCTTT
NA	NA	TRBJ1-2	TRBV5-1	CASSLWDTSGYTF	TGCGCCAGCAGCCTCTGGGATACGTCTGGCTACACCTTC